This T cell receptor beta chain was recovered during a study of early T cells in non-severe SARS-CoV-2 infection. Whole-study context: Whole-blood bulk RNA, unsorted, was sequenced, and chains were unpaired. Overall study findings and caveats: CD4 and private specificities were missed by VDJdb matching, which favored anti-spike CD8 responses.

Ten or more counts support this clonotype. Its antigen is as yet unknown. Individual cDNA molecules carried attached unique molecular identifiers. MiXCR was run by TCRdb on the 5' RACE reads, yielding one entry per CDR3 protein. The sample yields 20,000 to 25,000 distinct CDR3 sequences, over 4% seen once. The germline V and J ends were trimmed by 0 bases and 12 bases, with 12 bases remaining between them. CDR1 is ENHRY, CDR2 SYGVKD, per germline. The length of the CDR3 is 13 residues. The receptor's source is an adult who was a healthcare worker with PCR-confirmed SARS-CoV-2 infection or an uninfected control (not recorded which). This chain joins TRBV10-3 and TRBJ2-4; the D call may be TRBD1 or TRBD2 (5 bases each). Sequenced sample: whole blood. In DNA form, the CDR3 reads TGTGCCATCAGTGAGTCCGCCGGGACCTCTCAGTACTTC. It encodes CAISESAGTSQYF.